The next 13 T cell receptor beta chains were all read from a single sample in a study of beta chain features in type 1 diabetes. Reverse transcription of all isolated RNA meant that expressed TCRB transcripts were sequenced. Profiled with immunoSEQ multiplex PCR; TCRdb holds only in-frame clones, not every one. The sample contains hundreds of thousands of clones, roughly 12% of which appear only once. Material: naive CD4+ T cells from blood. These receptors were obtained from a man between 18 and 29 years old in good health.

This clone has more than one count but fewer than ten. This chain uses TRBV18 with TRBJ1-2; a weak D match, TRBD1 (5 bases). Germline V gene lookup returns CDR1 KGHSH and CDR2 LQKENI. Between the trimmed V and J ends, which lost 1 base and 3 bases, there was a span of 12 bases. The CDR3 runs 15 residues. The CDR3 here is CASSPQIVRDYGYTF. CDR3 nucleotides: TGTGCCAGCTCACCACAAATTGTCAGGGACTATGGCTACACCTTC.

This clone was seen a few times. V usage is TRBV19 and J usage is TRBJ1-1, with D possibly matching TRBD1 (5 bases). This CDR3 region has 14 residues. Trimming removed 3 bases from V and 3 bases from J, with 11 bases in between. Per germline, CDR1 LNHDA and CDR2 SQIVND (reference sequence). The chain's CDR3 is CASSMGLRDTEAFF. In DNA, the CDR3 is TGTGCCAGTAGTATGGGACTTCGAGACACTGAAGCTTTCTTT.

The CDR3 DNA reads TGCGCCAGCAGCCCCCTCCCCCGGGACATCGAGCAGTTCTTC. As protein: CASSPLPRDIEQFF. This chain connects TRBV5-1 to TRBJ2-1, with D tentatively TRBD1 (6 bases). V was trimmed by 4 bases and J by 10 bases, leaving 18 bases between them. Looked up from germline, CDR1 is SGHRS and CDR2 is YFSETQ. CDR3 size: 14 residues. Based on the CDR3 plus reference TRBV5-1 and TRBJ2-1, the full variable domain is KAGVTQTPRYLIKTRGQQVTLSCSPISGHRSVSWYQQTPGQGLQFLFEYFSETQRNKGNFPGRFSGRQFSNSRSEMNVSTLELGDSALYLCASSPLPRDIEQFFGPGTRLTVL.

This clone was detected a few times. The chain links TRBV6-5 to TRBJ2-1; D is perhaps TRBD1 (6 bases). In germline, CDR1 is MNHEY, CDR2 SVGAGI. The length of the CDR3 is 13 residues. V lost 5 bases to trimming and J lost 9 bases, with 14 bases between them. CDR3 loop: CASSELNRAEQFF. In DNA, the CDR3 is TGTGCCAGCAGTGAACTTAACAGGGCTGAGCAGTTCTTC.

The V call is TRBV2, the J call TRBJ1-2, with D possibly TRBD1 on 5 matching bases. In germline, CDR1 is SNHLY, CDR2 FYNNEI. V was clipped by 8 bases and J by 2 bases, with 12 bases between them. The CDR3 contains 13 residues. The CDR3 bases are TGTGCCAGCTGGGGGGGTCGGAACTATGGCTACACCTTC. Translated: CASWGGRNYGYTF.

The genes are TRBV5-1 and TRBJ2-3; 7 bases are a match to TRBD2. CDR3 length equals 16 residues. Germline V gene sequence: CDR1 SGHRS, CDR2 YFSETQ. Trimming cost V 3 bases and J 4 bases; bases outside gene matches: 11. The CDR3 reads CASSWTAGDSADTQYF. The CDR3 nucleotides are TGCGCCAGCAGCTGGACGGCGGGAGATAGCGCAGATACGCAGTATTTT. The variable domain in full, with the rest retrieved from reference TRBV5-1 and TRBJ2-3, is KAGVTQTPRYLIKTRGQQVTLSCSPISGHRSVSWYQQTPGQGLQFLFEYFSETQRNKGNFPGRFSGRQFSNSRSEMNVSTLELGDSALYLCASSWTAGDSADTQYFGPGTRLTVL.

This clone was seen a handful of times. The chain combines TRBV6-6 with TRBJ2-5; 10 bases are a match to TRBD2. Unmatched junction bases numbered 8, after V lost 8 bases and J lost 5 bases. The CDR3 is 14 residues long. Germline-derived CDR1 and CDR2 are MNHNY and SVGAGI (reference sequence). CDR3 in DNA: TGTGCCAGCGTATTAGCGGGAGGAGGGGAGACCCAGTACTTC. This encodes CASVLAGGGETQYF.

The chain joins TRBV27 to TRBJ1-1, with D possibly TRBD1 on 5 matching bases. The ends were cut back, 6 bases at V and 0 bases at J, with 11 bases in the middle. Germline CDR1 is MNHEY and CDR2 is SMNVEV (reference sequence). This CDR3 is 14 amino acids long. CDR3 DNA sequence: TGTGCCAGCAGCCCCAGGGATATGAACACTGAAGCTTTCTTT. Protein: CASSPRDMNTEAFF.

The V and J genes are TRBV30 and TRBJ2-1, with 7 bases matching TRBD2. The germline gives CDR1 GTSNPN, CDR2 SVGIG (reference sequence). V shed 0 bases and J 7 bases; nucleotides not matched to a gene: 15. The CDR3 spans 17 residues. CDR3 sequence: CAWSVELGREQGNEQFF. Written as DNA, the CDR3 is TGTGCCTGGAGTGTAGAGTTAGGGCGGGAGCAAGGTAATGAGCAGTTCTTC. The entire variable domain, with the rest obtained from reference TRBV30 and TRBJ2-1, is as follows: SQTIHQWPATLVQPVGSPLSLECTVEGTSNPNLYWYRQAAGRGLQLLFYSVGIGQISSEVPQNLSASRPQDRQFILSSKKLLLSDSGFYLCAWSVELGREQGNEQFFGPGTRLTVL.

V is TRBV11-2 and J is TRBJ2-2; D is perhaps TRBD1 (6 bases). Trimming stripped 5 bases from V and 7 bases from J, with 20 bases between. The CDR3 runs to 16 residues. Germline V gene data show CDR1 as SGHAT and CDR2 as FQNNGV. The CDR3 here is CASSTIGTGRIGELFF. In DNA form, the CDR3 reads TGTGCCAGCAGCACCATAGGAACAGGGAGAATCGGGGAGCTGTTTTTT.

V usage is TRBV30 and J usage is TRBJ2-5; tentatively, D is TRBD2 (6 bases). The DNA end is a closer match to TRBJ2-7, so the J assignment may be wrong. The CDR3 is 14 residues long. Germline lookup yields CDR1 GTSNPN and CDR2 SVGIG (reference sequence). In DNA form, the CDR3 reads TGTGCCTGGACTGACGGAGGGCTAGCCTACGAGCAGTACTTC. This translates into CAWTDGGLAYEQYF.

This clone was counted only a few times. The V gene is TRBV7-3, the J gene TRBJ2-3, with 13 bases aligning to TRBD2. The germline V gene encodes CDR1 SGHTA and CDR2 FQGTGA. V dropped 5 bases and J dropped 11; count of bases not matched to a gene: 10. The CDR3 consists of 15 residues. In nucleotides, the CDR3 is TGTGCCAGCAGCCCAACTAGCGGGAGGGCCTCTATGCAGTATTTT. Its protein is CASSPTSGRASMQYF. Complete variable domain (other parts from reference TRBV7-3 and TRBJ2-3): GAGVSQTPSNKVTEKGKYVELRCDPISGHTALYWYRQSLGQGPEFLIYFQGTGAADDSGLPNDRFFAVRPEGSVSTLKIQRTERGDSAVYLCASSPTSGRASMQYFGPGTRLTVL.

This clone was detected only a few times. The rearrangement uses TRBV29-1 and TRBJ1-3; tentative D call: TRBD1 (5 bases). Looked up from germline, CDR1 is SQVTM and CDR2 is ANQGSEA. The CDR3 has 13 amino acids. V shed 2 bases and J shed 0 bases, with 5 bases lying between them. CDR3 sequence: CSVERGSGNTIYF. The CDR3 DNA reads as TGCAGCGTTGAAAGGGGCTCTGGAAACACCATATATTTT.